A selection of T cell receptor beta chains follows, all from one sample in a study of identical twins. One entry per CDR3 protein results from TCRdb running MiXCR on the 5' RACE reads. Among some 300,000 distinct CDR3 sequences listed, roughly 12% were seen once. The sample was also reused in another study, on yellow fever vaccine responses in identical twins.

Input material: CD8+ T cells sorted from blood. The receptor set was obtained from a woman aged 18-29 years in good health. Both conserved end residues are part of each CDR3. A D gene is named only where the DNA matches it firmly. Clone size is not always given. Where it is, it says once, few, many or a class for expanded clones.

D: NA
size: many
J: TRBJ1-1
V: TRBV7-9
DNA: TGTGCCAGCGAGGCCACTGAAGCTTTCTTT
CDR3: CASEATEAFF

D: NA
size: few
J: TRBJ1-1
V: TRBV10-2
DNA: TGCGCCAGCAGTGAGACAACGTACATGAACACTGAAGCTTTCTTT
CDR3: CASSETTYMNTEAFF

D: NA
size: NA
J: TRBJ2-2
V: TRBV14
DNA: TGTGCCAGGTACCGACTAAGCGGGAACACCGGGGAGCTGTTTTTT
CDR3: CARYRLSGNTGELFF

D: NA
size: NA
J: TRBJ2-2
V: TRBV27
DNA: TGTGCCAGCAGTTTTTCTAGCTCGGTCGGGGAGCTGTTTTTT
CDR3: CASSFSSSVGELFF

D: NA
size: NA
J: TRBJ2-1
V: TRBV14
DNA: TGTGCCAGCAGCCAAGGGAACCTTGAGCAGTTCTTC
CDR3: CASSQGNLEQFF

D: TRBD2
size: NA
J: TRBJ2-1
V: TRBV4-1
DNA: TGCGCCAGCAGCCAAGGAGTCGGCGGCGGGAGATGTGGGAATGAGCAGTTCTTC
CDR3: CASSQGVGGGRCGNEQFF

D: NA
size: few
J: TRBJ1-5
V: TRBV12-3/TRBV12-4
DNA: TGTGCCAGCACGAGCCGGCCCAGTAATCAGCCCCAGCATTTT
CDR3: CASTSRPSNQPQHF

D: NA
size: few
J: TRBJ2-1
V: TRBV19
DNA: TGTGCCAGTAGTGCTACACCAGACTCTTACAATGAGCAGTTCTTC
CDR3: CASSATPDSYNEQFF

D: NA
size: NA
J: TRBJ2-5
V: TRBV25-1
DNA: TGTGCCAGCAGTGAACGAGAAGAGACCCAGTACTTC
CDR3: CASSEREETQYF

D: TRBD1
size: NA
J: TRBJ2-2
V: TRBV29-1
DNA: TGCAGCGCCCGGCCAGGGGGACAGGGGAAGACCGGGGAGCTGTTTTTT
CDR3: CSARPGGQGKTGELFF